The T cell receptor (beta chain) described here comes from a study of early T cells in non-severe SARS-CoV-2 infection. TCRdb called the 5' RACE reads again in MiXCR, with one record for every CDR3 protein. The repertoire holds under 40,000 distinct CDR3 sequences, 5.9% seen once, with around 5% in the top ten. The CDR3 loop spans 14 amino acids. Germline V gives CDR1 ENHRY, CDR2 SYGVKD. Trimming shortened V by 4 bases and J by 7 bases, and 17 bases separated the two germline ends. This clonotype was observed at least ten times. Material: whole blood. The chain is built from TRBV10-3 and TRBJ2-7; TRBD2 might be the D (6 bases). This TCR was recovered from an adult who was a healthcare worker with PCR-confirmed SARS-CoV-2 infection or an uninfected control (not recorded which). The CDR3 is CAISATGTRGEQYF. CDR3 nucleotide sequence: TGTGCCATCAGTGCCACCGGGACTCGAGGAGAGCAGTACTTC.